Listed here is a single T cell receptor (beta chain). As yet, its antigen is unknown. These data come from a study of blood T cells in healthy people across ages. Germline V CDR1 and CDR2: DFQATT, SNEGSKA (reference sequence). Between the trimmed V and J ends, which lost 0 bases and 5 bases, there was a span of 17 bases. This CDR3 region has 16 residues. Overall study findings and caveats: In these data, TCR beta diversity tracked strongly with naive T cell percentage. PBMCs were not sorted, which prevented a conclusive comparison of naive versus antigen-experienced cells. Age brought a roughly linear fall in TCR beta diversity measured per million T cells.

It was with a sample-barcoded 5' primer and a J-beta primer mix that a second PCR of about 6 to 11 cycles was run. A template-switch adaptor that had 12 random nucleotides put a tag on each cDNA molecule. TCRdb called the 5' RACE reads again in MiXCR, with one record for every CDR3 protein. The sample contains 650,000 to 1,000,000 distinct CDR3 sequences, around half of which appear only once. The sequence was collected from a man at least 80 years old in good health. What was sequenced was blood. The chain uses TRBV20-1 and TRBJ2-4; tentative D call: TRBD2 (6 bases). The CDR3 DNA reads TGCAGTGCTAGAGATCCTCAGCGGGCCAGGGAAAACATTCAGTACTTC. This sequence encodes CSARDPQRARENIQYF.